In this sample, the clone carrying this TCR beta chain turned up once. The record originates from a study of blood T cell repertoires in COVID-19. The wider study: Sites in the United States, Italy and Spain provided acute and convalescent COVID-19 samples. PBMCs, B-cell-depleted T cells, or T cells provided the cDNA or gDNA that made up the material.

CDR3 length equals 13 residues. Trimming took 3 bases from V and 5 from J, leaving 10 bases between them. Germline CDR1 LGHDT, CDR2 YNNKEL (reference sequence). TCRdb's copy holds only in-frame clones and misses some; the assay was immunoSEQ multiplex PCR. Found here are roughly 200,000 clones, about 88% of them singletons; the top ten hold less than 3.5%. The clonotype was recovered from a woman aged 25-40 years with active or convalescent COVID-19. The specimen sequenced was peripheral blood. V gene TRBV3-1 (or the pseudogene TRBV3-2) combines with J gene TRBJ1-2; maybe TRBD1 (5 bases). CDR3 residues: CASSHGGAYGYTF. CDR3 nucleotide sequence: TGTGCCAGCAGCCACGGGGGTGCTTATGGCTACACCTTC.